Listed below are T cell receptor beta chains from one sample, sequenced in a study of control samples from healthy donors and cancer patients. Here immunoSEQ multiplex PCR was the method, and the copy in TCRdb shows in-frame clones only, minus some. The sample includes under 300,000 clones, roughly four fifths of them seen just once. Sequences were obtained from PBMCs. The origin of the receptors is a woman aged 60 to 75 with lung cancer. CDR3s include the opening cysteine and the closing phenylalanine or tryptophan. D genes are given only for firm matches. The listing skips clone size in some rows; elsewhere it reads once, few, many or a size class.

TRBJ2-7 . TRBV6-1 TRBD1 CASSEDRNYEQYF TGTGCCAGCAGTGAGGACAGGAACTACGAGCAGTACTTC
TRBJ2-3 . TRBV27 TRBD1 CASRKDRGLADTQYF TGTGCCAGCAGGAAAGACAGGGGGCTGGCAGATACGCAGTATTTT
TRBJ2-5 . TRBV5-1 . CASSTGSPQETQYF TGCGCCAGCAGTACGGGGTCGCCACAAGAGACCCAGTACTTC
TRBJ1-1 . TRBV7-4 . CASSQVGDTEAFF TGTGCCAGCAGCCAAGTTGGGGACACTGAAGCTTTCTTT
TRBJ1-1 once TRBV6-2/TRBV6-3 . CASSYRAATRNTEAFF TGTGCCAGCAGTTACCGGGCAGCCACCAGGAACACTGAAGCTTTCTTT
TRBJ2-7 . TRBV7-8 . CASSLAGLSGEQYF TGTGCCAGCAGCTTAGCTGGACTTTCTGGGGAGCAGTACTTC
TRBJ1-1 . TRBV5-1 . CASSLEANTEAFF TGCGCCAGCAGCTTGGAAGCAAACACTGAAGCTTTCTTT
TRBJ1-2 . TRBV2 TRBD1 CASSAGQGAYYGYTF TGTGCCAGCAGCGCGGGACAGGGGGCATACTATGGCTACACCTTC
TRBJ2-7 . TRBV19 TRBD1 CASSIDHADRGLGEQYF TGTGCCAGTAGTATAGATCATGCGGACAGGGGGCTCGGCGAGCAGTACTTC
TRBJ2-5 . TRBV28 . CASRHGHQETQYF TGTGCCAGCAGACATGGACACCAAGAGACCCAGTACTTC
TRBJ1-2 once TRBV5-4 . CASSPLGTYYGYTF TGTGCCAGCAGCCCATTGGGCACCTACTATGGCTACACCTTC
TRBJ2-1 . TRBV6-4 . CASSDSNNPANEQFF TGTGCCAGCAGTGACTCCAACAACCCGGCGAATGAGCAGTTCTTC
TRBJ1-2 . TRBV5-4 . CASSSDPNYGYTF TGTGCCAGCAGCTCGGACCCGAACTATGGCTACACCTTC
TRBJ1-6 . TRBV9 TRBD1 CASSERDRPSSYNSPLHF TGTGCCAGCAGCGAGAGGGACAGGCCTAGCTCCTATAATTCACCCCTCCACTTT
TRBJ2-2 . TRBV7-3 . CATSPSGGGTGELFF TGTGCCACCTCTCCCTCTGGGGGAGGCACCGGGGAGCTGTTTTTT
TRBJ2-7 . TRBV6-5 TRBD2 CASISGLSYEQYF TGTGCCAGCATTAGCGGGCTTTCCTACGAGCAGTACTTC
TRBJ1-2 . TRBV19 TRBD1 CASSPANRGPNYGYTF TGTGCCAGTAGTCCGGCAAACAGGGGACCTAACTATGGCTACACCTTC
TRBJ1-1 . TRBV5-5 . CASSLGGMNTEAFF TGTGCCAGCAGCTTGGGGGGGATGAACACTGAAGCTTTCTTT
TRBJ2-2 once TRBV2 TRBD2 CASSVRGANTGELFF TGTGCCAGCAGTGTGCGGGGGGCGAACACCGGGGAGCTGTTTTTT
TRBJ1-5 once TRBV4-1 . CASSQDRFQPQHF TGCGCCAGCAGCCAAGATCGGTTTCAGCCCCAGCATTTT
TRBJ1-4 . TRBV7-6 . CASSPGRYNEKLFF TGTGCCAGCAGCCCGGGACGGTATAATGAAAAACTGTTTTTT
TRBJ2-7 few TRBV3-1/TRBV3-2 . CASSQAPGPYEQYF TGTGCCAGCAGCCAAGCGCCAGGGCCCTACGAGCAGTACTTC
TRBJ2-7 . TRBV6-1 . CASSEALSGAGFEQYF TGTGCCAGCAGTGAAGCGCTGTCCGGGGCTGGCTTCGAGCAGTACTTC
TRBJ1-1 . TRBV7-3 . CASSLFGGMNTEAFF TGTGCCAGCAGCTTATTCGGCGGGATGAACACTGAAGCTTTCTTT
TRBJ2-2 . TRBV5-1 TRBD2 CASSWTGGANTGELFF TGCGCCAGCAGCTGGACGGGGGGAGCGAACACCGGGGAGCTGTTTTTT
TRBJ1-3 . TRBV11-2 . CASSQEGGNTIYF TGTGCCAGCAGCCAAGAGGGGGGAAACACCATATATTTT
TRBJ1-1 . TRBV10-3 TRBD1 CAISPQGATEAFF TGTGCCATCAGTCCGCAGGGGGCAACCGAAGCTTTCTTT
TRBJ2-7 . TRBV30 . CAWSVTYEQYF TGTGCCTGGAGTGTCACCTACGAGCAGTACTTC
TRBJ1-6 . TRBV6-5 TRBD1 CASVDREGSPLHF TGTGCCAGCGTGGACAGGGAGGGCTCACCCCTCCACTTT
TRBJ1-1 . TRBV4-1 . CASSLDTEAFF TGCGCCAGCAGCCTGGACACTGAAGCTTTCTTT
TRBJ2-7 . TRBV20-1 TRBD2 CSAGGTSGFYEQYF TGCAGTGCTGGTGGGACTAGCGGATTCTACGAGCAGTACTTC
TRBJ2-3 . TRBV2 . CASSGSLDPSTDTQYF TGTGCCAGCAGTGGTAGTTTAGACCCTAGCACAGATACGCAGTATTTT
TRBJ2-7 . TRBV2 . CASSAAVLYEQYF TGTGCCAGCAGTGCGGCAGTTCTCTACGAGCAGTACTTC
TRBJ2-2 . TRBV11-2 . CASSLSYQGSGELFF TGTGCCAGCAGCTTATCCTACCAGGGATCCGGGGAGCTGTTTTTT
TRBJ1-5 . TRBV2 TRBD1 CASKGQSNQPQHF TGTGCCAGCAAGGGACAGAGCAATCAGCCCCAGCATTTT
TRBJ1-2 once TRBV5-1 . CASSSTGNYGYTF TGCGCCAGCAGCTCCACAGGGAACTATGGCTACACCTTC
TRBJ2-7 . TRBV28 TRBD2 CASSLSGTSGYEQYF TGTGCCAGCAGTTTGTCGGGGACTAGCGGTTACGAGCAGTACTTC
TRBJ2-5 . TRBV27 . CASSSPGTGKRTQYF TGTGCCAGCTCCTCTCCAGGGACGGGGAAGAGAACCCAGTACTTC
TRBJ2-2 . TRBV3-1/TRBV3-2 TRBD1 CASSPTGGIVNTGELFF TGTGCCAGCAGCCCGACAGGGGGCATTGTGAACACCGGGGAGCTGTTTTTT
TRBJ1-3 once TRBV5-6 . CASSRGRNTIYF TGTGCCAGCTCCAGGGGAAGAAACACCATATATTTT
TRBJ2-3 . TRBV5-1 . CASSLRSDTQYF TGCGCCAGCAGCTTAAGGTCAGATACGCAGTATTTT
TRBJ2-6 . TRBV5-6 TRBD2 CASSFLAGSSGANVLTF TGTGCCAGCAGCTTCCTAGCGGGGTCCTCTGGGGCCAACGTCCTGACTTTC